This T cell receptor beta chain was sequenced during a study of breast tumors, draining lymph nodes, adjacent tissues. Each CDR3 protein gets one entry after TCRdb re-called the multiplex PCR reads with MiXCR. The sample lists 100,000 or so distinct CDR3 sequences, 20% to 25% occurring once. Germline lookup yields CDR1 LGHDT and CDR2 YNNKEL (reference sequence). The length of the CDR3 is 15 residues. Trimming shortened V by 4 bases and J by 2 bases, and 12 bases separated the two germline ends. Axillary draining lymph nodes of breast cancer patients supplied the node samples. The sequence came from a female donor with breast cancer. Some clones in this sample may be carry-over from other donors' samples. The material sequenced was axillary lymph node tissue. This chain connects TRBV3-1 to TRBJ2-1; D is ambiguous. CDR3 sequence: CASSLIADTYNEQFF. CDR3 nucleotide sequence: TGTGCCAGCAGCCTTATAGCCGACACCTACAATGAGCAGTTCTTC.